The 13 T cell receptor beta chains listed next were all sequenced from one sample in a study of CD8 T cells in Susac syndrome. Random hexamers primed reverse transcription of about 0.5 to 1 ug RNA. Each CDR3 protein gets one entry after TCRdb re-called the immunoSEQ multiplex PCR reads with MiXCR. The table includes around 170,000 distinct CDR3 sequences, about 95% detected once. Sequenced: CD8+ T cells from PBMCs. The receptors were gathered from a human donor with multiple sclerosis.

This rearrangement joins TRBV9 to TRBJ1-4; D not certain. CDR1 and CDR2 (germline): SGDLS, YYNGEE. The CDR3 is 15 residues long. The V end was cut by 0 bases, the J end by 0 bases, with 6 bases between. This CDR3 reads CASSVAGATNEKLFF. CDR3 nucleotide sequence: TGTGCCAGCAGCGTAGCCGGAGCAACTAATGAAAAACTGTTTTTT.

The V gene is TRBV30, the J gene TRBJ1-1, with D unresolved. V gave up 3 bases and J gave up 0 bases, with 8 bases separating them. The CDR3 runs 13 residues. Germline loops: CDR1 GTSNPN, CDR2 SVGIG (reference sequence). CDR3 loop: CAWRGPLNTEAFF. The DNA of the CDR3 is TGTGCCTGGAGAGGGCCATTGAACACTGAAGCTTTCTTT.

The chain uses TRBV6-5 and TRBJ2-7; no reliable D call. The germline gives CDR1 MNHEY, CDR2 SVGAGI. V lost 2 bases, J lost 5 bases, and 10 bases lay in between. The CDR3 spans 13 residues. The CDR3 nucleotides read TGTGCCAGCAGTTACGCTAGTGAGGACGAGCAGTACTTC. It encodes CASSYASEDEQYF.

In nucleotides, the CDR3 is TGCAGCGTTGTCCTCCTCGGGGAGCAGTTCTTC. As protein: CSVVLLGEQFF. The chain couples TRBV29-1 to TRBJ2-1, with no clear D. CDR1 is SQVTM, CDR2 ANQGSEA, per germline. The V and J ends lost 4 bases and 10 bases respectively, with 11 bases between them. This CDR3 has 11 residues.

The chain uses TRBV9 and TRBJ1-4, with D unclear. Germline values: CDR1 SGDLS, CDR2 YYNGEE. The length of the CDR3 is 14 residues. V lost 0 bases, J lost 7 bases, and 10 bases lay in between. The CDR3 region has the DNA TGTGCCAGCAGCGTAGCTATAGGTGGTGAAAAACTGTTTTTT. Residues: CASSVAIGGEKLFF.

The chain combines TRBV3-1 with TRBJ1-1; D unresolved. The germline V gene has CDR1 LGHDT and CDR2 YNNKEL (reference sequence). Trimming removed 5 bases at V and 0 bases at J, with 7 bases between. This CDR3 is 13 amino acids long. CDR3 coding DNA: TGTGCCAGCAGCTATAAGATGAACACTGAAGCTTTCTTT. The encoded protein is CASSYKMNTEAFF. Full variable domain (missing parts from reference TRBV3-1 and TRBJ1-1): DTAVSQTPKYLVTQMGNDKSIKCEQNLGHDTMYWYKQDSKKFLKIMFSYNNKELIINETVPNRFSPKSPDKAHLNLHINSLELGDSAVYFCASSYKMNTEAFFGQGTRLTVV.

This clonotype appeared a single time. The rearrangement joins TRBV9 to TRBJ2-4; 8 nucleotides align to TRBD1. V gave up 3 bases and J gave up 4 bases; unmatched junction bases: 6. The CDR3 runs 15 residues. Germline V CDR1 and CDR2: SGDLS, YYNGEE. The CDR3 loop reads CASSGQQGGKNIQYF. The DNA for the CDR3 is TGTGCCAGCAGCGGACAACAGGGGGGAAAAAACATTCAGTACTTC. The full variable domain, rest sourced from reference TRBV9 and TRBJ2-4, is DSGVTQTPKHLITATGQRVTLRCSPRSGDLSVYWYQQSLDQGLQFLIQYYNGEERAKGNILERFSAQQFPDLHSELNLSSLELGDSALYFCASSGQQGGKNIQYFGAGTRLSVL.

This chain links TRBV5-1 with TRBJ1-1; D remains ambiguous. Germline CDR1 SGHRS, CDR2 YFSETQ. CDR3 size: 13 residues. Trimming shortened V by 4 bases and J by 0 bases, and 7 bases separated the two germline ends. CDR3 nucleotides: TGCGCCAGCAGCCCCTGGATGAACACTGAAGCTTTCTTT. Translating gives CASSPWMNTEAFF.

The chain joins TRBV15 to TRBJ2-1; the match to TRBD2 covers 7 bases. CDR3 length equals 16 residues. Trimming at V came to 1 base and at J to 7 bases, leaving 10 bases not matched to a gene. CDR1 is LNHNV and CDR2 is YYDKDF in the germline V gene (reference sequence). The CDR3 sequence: CATSRGRTSVVNEQFF. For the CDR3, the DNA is TGTGCCACCAGCAGAGGCAGGACTAGTGTTGTAAATGAGCAGTTCTTC.

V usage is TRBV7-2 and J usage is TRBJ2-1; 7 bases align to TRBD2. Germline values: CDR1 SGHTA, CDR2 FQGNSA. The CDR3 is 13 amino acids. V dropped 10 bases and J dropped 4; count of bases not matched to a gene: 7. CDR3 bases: TGTGCCACTCCTAGCGGCAATTACAATGAGCAGTTCTTC. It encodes CATPSGNYNEQFF.

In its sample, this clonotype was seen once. CDR3 region: CASRHERAGSSYEQYF. The CDR3 DNA is TGTGCCAGCAGACACGAGCGGGCGGGCAGCTCCTACGAGCAGTACTTC. The chain recombines TRBV28 with TRBJ2-7; TRBD2 is a possible D gene (6 bases). V dropped 6 bases and J dropped 0 bases, with 18 bases sitting between them. The CDR3 sequence is 16 residues long. From germline, CDR1 is MDHEN and CDR2 SYDVKM.

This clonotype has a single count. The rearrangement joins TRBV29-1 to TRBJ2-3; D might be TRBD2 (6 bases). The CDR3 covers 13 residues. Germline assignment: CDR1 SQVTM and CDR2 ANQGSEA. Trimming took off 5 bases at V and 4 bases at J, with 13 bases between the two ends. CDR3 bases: TGCAGCGTTTCCCGGGAGTTCCCAGATACGCAGTATTTT. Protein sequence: CSVSREFPDTQYF.

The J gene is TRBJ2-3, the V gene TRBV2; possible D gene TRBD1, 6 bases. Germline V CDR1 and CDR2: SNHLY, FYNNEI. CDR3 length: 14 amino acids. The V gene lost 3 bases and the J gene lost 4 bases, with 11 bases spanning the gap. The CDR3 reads CASSDRGGSDTQYF. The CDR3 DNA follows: TGTGCCAGCAGTGACAGGGGTGGGTCAGATACGCAGTATTTT.